This TCR beta chain stems from a study of blood T cell repertoires in COVID-19. Whole-study context: Collection of acute and convalescent COVID-19 samples took place in the United States, Italy and Spain. Sources were T cells, B-cell-depleted T cells, or PBMCs; the material itself was cDNA or gDNA.

Produced via immunoSEQ multiplex PCR; TCRdb's table is partial and in-frame only. The sample holds around 150,000 clones; around four fifths are singletons and the top ten take approximately 3%. The germline CDR1 and CDR2 sequences are LNHDA and SQIVND (reference sequence). This CDR3 spans 14 amino acids. The V and J ends lost 5 bases and 9 bases, in that order; junction bases with no gene match: 10. The source material was peripheral blood. The chain is built from TRBV19 and TRBJ2-1, with TRBD2 matching 7 bases. This TCR derives from a man in his 70s with acute or convalescent COVID-19. Here the CDR3 reads CASSAGTTFGEQFF. CDR3 DNA sequence: TGTGCCAGTAGTGCCGGGACTACTTTCGGTGAGCAGTTCTTC.